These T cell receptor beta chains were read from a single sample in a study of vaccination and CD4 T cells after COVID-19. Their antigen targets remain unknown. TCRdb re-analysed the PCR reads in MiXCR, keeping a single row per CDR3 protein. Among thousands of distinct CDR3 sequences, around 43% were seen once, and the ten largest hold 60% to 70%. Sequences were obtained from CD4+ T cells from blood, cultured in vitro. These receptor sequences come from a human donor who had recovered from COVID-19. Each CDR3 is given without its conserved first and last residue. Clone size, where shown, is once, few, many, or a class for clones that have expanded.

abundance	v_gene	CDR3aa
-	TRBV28	ASSFRVRQSPLH
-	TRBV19	ASSIRPTGNTEAF
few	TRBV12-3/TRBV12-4	ASRDTSGYNEQF
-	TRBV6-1	ASRWGENTGELF
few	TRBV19	ASSQGQANQPQH
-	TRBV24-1	ATSDQDRTNTGELF
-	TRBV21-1	ASSKGQTSGNTIY
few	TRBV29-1	SVRQSSEAF
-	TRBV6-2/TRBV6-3	ASSSMDKGAETQY
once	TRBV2	ASSLTSGAWPV
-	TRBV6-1	ASKEDRLNTEAF
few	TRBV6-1	ASRIPGLTIGYT
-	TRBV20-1	SARESILLNTEAF
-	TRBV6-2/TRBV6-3	ASSPWGMVGTYSYEQY
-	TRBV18	ASSLDGNTIY
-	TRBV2	ASTKTANTEAF
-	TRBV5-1	ASRSGTGGAGELF
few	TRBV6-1	ASTQGADYGYT
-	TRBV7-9	ASSLRHPGAETQY
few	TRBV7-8	ASSPTVNYGYT
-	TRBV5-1	ASSLAPSGGGEQF
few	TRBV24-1	ATSEFSGGRETQY
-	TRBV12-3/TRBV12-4	ASRLRGQPESIQY
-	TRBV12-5	ASGTGEGANVLT
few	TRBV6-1	ASSIGLAGRETQY
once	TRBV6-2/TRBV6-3	ASSYEGRNQPQH
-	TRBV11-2	ASSLSQGLDTQY
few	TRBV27	ASSLFHTTTEAF